Sequencing of this TCR beta chain was carried out in a study of PD-L1 blockade in urothelial cancer. As for this clone: Its antigen is still unknown.

Study conclusions and caveats: When pretreatment blood TCR clonality was below the median, it predicted better survival.

Noted time point: pretreatment peripheral blood. Locally advanced or metastatic urothelial carcinoma affected the patients. Trimming took 0 bases from V and 2 from J; bases not matched to a gene: 5. In germline, CDR1 is SGHAT, CDR2 FQNNGV. The CDR3 length is 16 residues. In each PCR, synthetic TCR analog templates were spiked in. Data came from immunoSEQ multiplex PCR; TCRdb stores just in-frame clones and leaves some out. The sample shows 54,000 or so clones, approximately 84% of them seen only once. The clonotype originates from a man aged 45-65 years with urothelial cancer. V usage is TRBV11-2 and J usage is TRBJ2-7; 9 bases are a match to TRBD1. The sample consisted of PBMCs, taken around atezolizumab (anti-PD-L1) treatment. Here the CDR3 reads CASSLETGTGTYEQYF. The CDR3 region has the DNA TGTGCCAGCAGCTTAGAAACCGGGACAGGGACCTACGAGCAGTACTTC. The full variable domain, completed using reference TRBV11-2 and TRBJ2-7, is EAGVAQSPRYKIIEKRQSVAFWCNPISGHATLYWYQQILGQGPKLLIQFQNNGVVDDSQLPKDRFSAERLKGVDSTLKIQPAKLEDSAVYLCASSLETGTGTYEQYFGPGTRLTVT.